This note documents a single T cell receptor beta chain sequence. Its antigen is unknown. The sample belongs to a study of CD8+ T cells in alopecia areata. The study, taken as a whole, reports: A great number of expanded lesional clones endured in scalp and blood during tofacitinib.

Regarding treatment: oral pan-JAK inhibitor, 5-10 mg twice daily. Germline loops: CDR1 SGHAT, CDR2 FQNNGV. The germline V and J ends were trimmed by 5 bases and 4 bases, with 17 bases remaining between them. This CDR3 has 15 amino acids. Reverse transcribed after extraction, RNA yielded cDNA as the sequencing template. The assay was immunoSEQ multiplex PCR, and TCRdb's table has in-frame clones only and misses some. The table includes 200,000 to 250,000 clones, less than 45% detected once. The material sequenced was CD4+ T cells sorted from blood, taken around week 30, from a patient treated with tofacitinib. The chain recombines TRBV11-2 with TRBJ2-5; D is unclear. The TCR was taken from a human donor with alopecia areata. The CDR3 nucleotides are TGTGCCAGCAGCACCATGCCGGGTTTGGGAGAGACCCAGTACTTC. Translating it yields CASSTMPGLGETQYF.